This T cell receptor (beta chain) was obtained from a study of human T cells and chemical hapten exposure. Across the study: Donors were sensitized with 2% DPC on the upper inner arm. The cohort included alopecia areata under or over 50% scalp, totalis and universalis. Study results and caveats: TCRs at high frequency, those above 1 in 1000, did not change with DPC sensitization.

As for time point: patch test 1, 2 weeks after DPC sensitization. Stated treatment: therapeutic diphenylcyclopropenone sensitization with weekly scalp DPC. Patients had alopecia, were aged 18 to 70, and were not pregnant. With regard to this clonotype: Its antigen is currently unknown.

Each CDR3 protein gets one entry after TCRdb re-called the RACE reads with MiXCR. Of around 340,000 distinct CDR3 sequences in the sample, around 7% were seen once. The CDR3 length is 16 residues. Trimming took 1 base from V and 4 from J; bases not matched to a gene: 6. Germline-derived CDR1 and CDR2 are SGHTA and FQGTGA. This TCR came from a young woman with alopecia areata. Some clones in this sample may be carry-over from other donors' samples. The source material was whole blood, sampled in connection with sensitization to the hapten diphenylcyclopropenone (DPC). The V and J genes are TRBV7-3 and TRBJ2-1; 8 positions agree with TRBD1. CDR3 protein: CASSLNQGAGYNEQFF. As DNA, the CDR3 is TGTGCCAGCAGCTTAAATCAGGGGGCGGGTTACAATGAGCAGTTCTTC.